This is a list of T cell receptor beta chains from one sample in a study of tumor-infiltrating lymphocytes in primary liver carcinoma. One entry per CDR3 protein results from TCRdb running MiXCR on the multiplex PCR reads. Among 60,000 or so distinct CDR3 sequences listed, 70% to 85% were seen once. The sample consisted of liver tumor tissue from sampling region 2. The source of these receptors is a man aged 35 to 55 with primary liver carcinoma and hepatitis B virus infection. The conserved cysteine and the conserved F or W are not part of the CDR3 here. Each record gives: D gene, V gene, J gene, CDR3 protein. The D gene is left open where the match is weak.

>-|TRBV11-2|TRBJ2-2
ASSSAGSNTREPF
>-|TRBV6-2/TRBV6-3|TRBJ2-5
ASSSRTVMETQY
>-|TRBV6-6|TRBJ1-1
ASNIPSARDTEAF
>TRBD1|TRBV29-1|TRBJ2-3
SVSETGASDTQY
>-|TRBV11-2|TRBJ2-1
ASGLYPPVSEQF
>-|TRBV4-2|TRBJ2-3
TSSQVALQTGATDTQY
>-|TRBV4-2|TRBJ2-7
ASGPGGHGASYEEY
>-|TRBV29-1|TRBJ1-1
SARTGISEAF
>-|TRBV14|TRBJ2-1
ASSQGESGLKF
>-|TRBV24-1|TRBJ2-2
ATSLSPGELF
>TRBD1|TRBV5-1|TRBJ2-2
ANIWTGGNTGELF
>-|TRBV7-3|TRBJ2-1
ASSQSGTLNEQF
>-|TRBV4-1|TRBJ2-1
GSSPLDNTNNEQF
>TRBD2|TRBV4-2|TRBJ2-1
ASSQEVAGASYNERF
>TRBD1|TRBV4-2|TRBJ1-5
AISQGEGTGQLSNQPQH
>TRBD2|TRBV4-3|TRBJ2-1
ACSQDGTRQNERF
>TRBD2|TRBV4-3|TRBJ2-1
ASSQDLAGASYNEQF
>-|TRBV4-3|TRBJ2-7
ASSQEYGSNYEQY
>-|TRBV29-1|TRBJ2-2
SVSGQGNTGELF
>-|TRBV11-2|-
PSSSQSSQPQY
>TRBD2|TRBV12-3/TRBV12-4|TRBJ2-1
ASEPGGYNEEF
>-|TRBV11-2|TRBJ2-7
ASSSSVTYEQY
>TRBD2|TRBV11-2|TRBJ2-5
ASNQTPGGGKETQY
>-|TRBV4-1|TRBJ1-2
ASSREGRLSYGYT
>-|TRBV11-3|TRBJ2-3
ASSLAHRDTQY
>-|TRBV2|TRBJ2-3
ASSEAVGAGDTQY
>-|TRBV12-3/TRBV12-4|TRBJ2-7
ASSLGTGWSYEQY
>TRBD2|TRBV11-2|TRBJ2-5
ASGQTPGGGKETEY
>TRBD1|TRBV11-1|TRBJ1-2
ASSPDREAYGYT
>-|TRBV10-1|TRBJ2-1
ASSESAGQYNEQF
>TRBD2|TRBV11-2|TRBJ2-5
ASRQTPDGGKETRY
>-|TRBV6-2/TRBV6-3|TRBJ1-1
ASSNWLGSTEAI
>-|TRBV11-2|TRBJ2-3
ASSFGGFNEKSI
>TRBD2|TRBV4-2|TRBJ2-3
ASSQETSGDTQY
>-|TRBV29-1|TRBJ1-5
SVVGQINQLQH
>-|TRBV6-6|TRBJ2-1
ASSYSGITYNEQF
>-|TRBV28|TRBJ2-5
ASRFFDRCGTQY
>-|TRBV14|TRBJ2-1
VSSAVAEWVINEQF
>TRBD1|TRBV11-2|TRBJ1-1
ASNRRHLGDSGIIEAF
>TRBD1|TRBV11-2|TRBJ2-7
ANSLTGESYEQY
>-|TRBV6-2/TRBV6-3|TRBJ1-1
ASSSPLHTEAF
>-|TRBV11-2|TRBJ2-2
ASRKGDWTANTGKLF